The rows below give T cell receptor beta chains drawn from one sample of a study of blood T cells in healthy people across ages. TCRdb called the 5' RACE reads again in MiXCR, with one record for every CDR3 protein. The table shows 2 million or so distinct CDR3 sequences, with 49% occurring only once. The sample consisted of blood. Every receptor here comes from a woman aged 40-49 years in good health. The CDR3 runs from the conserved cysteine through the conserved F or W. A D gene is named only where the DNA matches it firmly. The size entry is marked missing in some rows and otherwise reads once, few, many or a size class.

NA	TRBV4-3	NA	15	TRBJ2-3	CASSQEYVVTDTQYF	TGCGCCAGCAGCCAAGAGTACGTAGTAACAGATACGCAGTATTTT
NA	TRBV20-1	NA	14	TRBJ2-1	CSASRQTSYNEQFF	TGCAGTGCTAGCAGGCAGACCTCCTACAATGAGCAGTTCTTC
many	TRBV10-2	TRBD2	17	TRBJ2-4	CASSDRGGGVAKNIQYF	TGCGCCAGCAGTGACCGCGGGGGGGGAGTGGCCAAAAACATTCAGTACTTC
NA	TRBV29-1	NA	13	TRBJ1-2	CSVEGRLDYGYTF	TGCAGCGTTGAGGGCAGGTTGGACTATGGCTACACCTTC
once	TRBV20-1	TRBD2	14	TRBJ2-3	CSASPCGGPDTQYF	TGCAGTGCTAGCCCTTGCGGGGGGCCAGATACGCAGTATTTT
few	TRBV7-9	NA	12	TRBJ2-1	CASSGLPNEQFF	TGTGCCAGCAGCGGATTACCCAATGAGCAGTTCTTC
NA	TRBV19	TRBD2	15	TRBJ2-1	CASNIGTSGSNEQFF	TGTGCCAGTAACATCGGGACTAGCGGGTCCAATGAGCAGTTCTTC
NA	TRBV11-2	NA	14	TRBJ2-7	CASSLGGKNYEQYF	TGTGCCAGCAGCCTGGGAGGAAAAAACTACGAGCAGTACTTC
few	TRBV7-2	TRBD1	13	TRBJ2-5	CASAWDREETQYF	TGTGCCAGCGCCTGGGACAGGGAAGAGACCCAGTACTTC
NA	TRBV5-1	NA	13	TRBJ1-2	CASSLTEVYGYTF	TGCGCCAGCAGCTTAACCGAAGTCTATGGCTACACCTTC
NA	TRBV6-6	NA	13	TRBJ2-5	CASSYSTQETQYF	TGTGCCAGCAGTTACTCGACCCAAGAGACCCAGTACTTC
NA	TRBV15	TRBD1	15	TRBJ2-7	CATSLRDRADNEQYF	TGTGCCACCAGCCTCCGGGACAGGGCTGACAATGAGCAGTACTTC
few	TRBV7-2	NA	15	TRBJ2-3	CASSPGAGYTDTQYF	TGTGCCAGCAGCCCCGGGGCGGGGTATACAGATACGCAGTATTTT
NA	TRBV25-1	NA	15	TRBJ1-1	CASSETGIWGSEAFF	TGTGCCAGCAGTGAGACGGGAATTTGGGGGTCTGAAGCTTTCTTT
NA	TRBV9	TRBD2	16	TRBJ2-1	CASSVVPRGSTDEQFF	TGTGCCAGCAGCGTAGTCCCGCGGGGGTCGACGGATGAGCAGTTCTTC
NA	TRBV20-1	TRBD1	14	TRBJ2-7	CSASKDRVQETRYF	TGCAGTGCTAGCAAGGACAGGGTTCAAGAGACCCGGTACTTC
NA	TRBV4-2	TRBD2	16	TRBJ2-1	CASSQDLSGGRKTQFF	TGTGCCAGCAGCCAAGATCTAAGCGGGGGGAGAAAGACCCAGTTCTTC
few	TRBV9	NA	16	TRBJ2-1	CASSVDPGGRYNEQFF	TGTGCCAGCAGCGTAGATCCCGGGGGCCGATACAATGAGCAGTTCTTC
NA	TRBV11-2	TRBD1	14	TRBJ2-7	CASSKGQASYEQYF	TGTGCCAGCAGCAAAGGACAGGCTTCCTACGAGCAGTACTTC
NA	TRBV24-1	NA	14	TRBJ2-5	CATSGTGNQETQYF	TGTGCCACCAGCGGCACGGGAAACCAAGAGACCCAGTACTTC
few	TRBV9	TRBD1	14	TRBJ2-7	CASSVAGGFYEQYF	TGTGCCAGCAGCGTAGCAGGGGGCTTCTACGAGCAGTACTTC
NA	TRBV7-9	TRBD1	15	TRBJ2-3	CASSSTGGTTDTQYF	TGTGCCAGCAGCTCTACAGGGGGGACCACAGATACGCAGTATTTT
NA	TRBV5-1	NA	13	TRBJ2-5	CASSLGDQQTQYF	TGCGCCAGCAGCTTAGGTGACCAGCAGACCCAGTACTTC
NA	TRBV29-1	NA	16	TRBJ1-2	CSVDFVHRRELYGYTF	TGCAGCGTTGATTTTGTGCACAGGAGAGAACTGTATGGCTACACCTTC
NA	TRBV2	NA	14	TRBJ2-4	CASSEAWEFCPRYF	TGTGCCAGCAGTGAAGCTTGGGAATTTTGTCCTCGGTACTTC